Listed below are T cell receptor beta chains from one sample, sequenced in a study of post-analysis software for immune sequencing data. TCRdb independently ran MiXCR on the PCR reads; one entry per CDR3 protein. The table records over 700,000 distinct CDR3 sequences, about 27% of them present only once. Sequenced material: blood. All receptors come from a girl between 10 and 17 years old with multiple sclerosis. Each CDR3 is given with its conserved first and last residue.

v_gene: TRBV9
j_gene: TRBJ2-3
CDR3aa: CASSVGPGLAGDTQYF

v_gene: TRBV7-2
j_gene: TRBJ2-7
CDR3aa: CASSFVSGASYEQYF

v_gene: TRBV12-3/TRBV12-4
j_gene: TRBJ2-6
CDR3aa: CASSLALRGAGANVRTF

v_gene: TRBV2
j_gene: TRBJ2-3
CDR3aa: CASSDPSGGITDTQYF

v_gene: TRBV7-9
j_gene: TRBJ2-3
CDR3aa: CASSSYGLAGEGDTQYF

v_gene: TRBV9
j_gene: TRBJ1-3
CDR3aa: CASSAPGAHSGNTIYF

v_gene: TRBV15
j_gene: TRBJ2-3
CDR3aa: CATSGTKGRGPDGTQYF

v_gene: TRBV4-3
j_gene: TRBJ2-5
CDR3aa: CASSQVIGTGVETQYF

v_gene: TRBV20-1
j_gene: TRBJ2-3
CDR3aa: CSARFPGQRTDTQYF

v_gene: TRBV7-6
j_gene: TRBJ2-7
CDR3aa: CASSSRDPRSEQYF